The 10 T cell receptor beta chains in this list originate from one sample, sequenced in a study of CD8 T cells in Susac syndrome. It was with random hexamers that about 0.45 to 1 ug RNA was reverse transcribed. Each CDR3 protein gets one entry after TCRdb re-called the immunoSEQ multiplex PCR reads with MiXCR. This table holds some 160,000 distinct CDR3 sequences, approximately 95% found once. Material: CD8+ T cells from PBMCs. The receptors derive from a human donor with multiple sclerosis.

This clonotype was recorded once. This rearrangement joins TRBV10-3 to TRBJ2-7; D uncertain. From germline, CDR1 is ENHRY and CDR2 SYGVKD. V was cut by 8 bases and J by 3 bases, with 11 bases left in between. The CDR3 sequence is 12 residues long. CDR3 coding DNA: TGTGCCATCTTGGCCAGCAACTACGAGCAGTACTTC. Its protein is CAILASNYEQYF.

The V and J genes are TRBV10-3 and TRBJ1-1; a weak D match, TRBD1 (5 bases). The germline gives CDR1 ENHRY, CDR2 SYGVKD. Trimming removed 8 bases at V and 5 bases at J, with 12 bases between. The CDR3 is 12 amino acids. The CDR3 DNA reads TGTGCCATCGCGCCGGGGGATACTGAAGCTTTCTTT. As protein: CAIAPGDTEAFF.

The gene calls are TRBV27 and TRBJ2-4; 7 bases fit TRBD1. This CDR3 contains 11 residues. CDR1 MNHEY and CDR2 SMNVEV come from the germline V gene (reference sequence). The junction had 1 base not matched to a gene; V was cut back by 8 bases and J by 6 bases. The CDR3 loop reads CASHRGNIQYF. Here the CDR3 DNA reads TGTGCCAGCCACAGGGGAAACATTCAGTACTTC.

Here the CDR3 reads CASSGEGPSGIHSYEQYF. The CDR3 DNA reads TGTGCCAGCAGCGGGGAGGGACCTAGCGGGATCCACTCCTACGAGCAGTACTTC. The genes are TRBV9 and TRBJ2-7, with 9 positions matching TRBD2. V was pared by 3 bases and J by 0 bases, with 13 bases of the junction left unmatched. The germline gives CDR1 SGDLS, CDR2 YYNGEE. The CDR3 length is 18 residues.

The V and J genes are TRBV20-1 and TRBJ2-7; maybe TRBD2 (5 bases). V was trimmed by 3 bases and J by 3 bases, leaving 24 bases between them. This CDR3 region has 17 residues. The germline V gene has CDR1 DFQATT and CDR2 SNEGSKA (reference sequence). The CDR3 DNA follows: TGCAGTGCTAGCTTGAGGGTAAAGACCGATAACTTCTACGAGCAGTACTTC. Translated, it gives CSASLRVKTDNFYEQYF.

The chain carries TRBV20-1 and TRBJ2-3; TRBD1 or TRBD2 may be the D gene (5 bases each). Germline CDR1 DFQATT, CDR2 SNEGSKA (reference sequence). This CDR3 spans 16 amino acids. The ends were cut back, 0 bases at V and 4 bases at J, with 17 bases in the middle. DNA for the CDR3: TGCAGTGCTAGAGAGCCGGGACCCACTCGGGCAGATACGCAGTATTTT. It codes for CSAREPGPTRADTQYF.

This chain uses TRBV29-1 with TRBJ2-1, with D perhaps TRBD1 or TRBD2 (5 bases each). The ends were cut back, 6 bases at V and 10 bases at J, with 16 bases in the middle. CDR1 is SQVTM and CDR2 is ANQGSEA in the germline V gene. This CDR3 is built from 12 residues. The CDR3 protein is CSVAGTLSEQFF. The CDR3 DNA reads TGCAGCGTCGCAGGGACGCTTTCCGAGCAGTTCTTC.

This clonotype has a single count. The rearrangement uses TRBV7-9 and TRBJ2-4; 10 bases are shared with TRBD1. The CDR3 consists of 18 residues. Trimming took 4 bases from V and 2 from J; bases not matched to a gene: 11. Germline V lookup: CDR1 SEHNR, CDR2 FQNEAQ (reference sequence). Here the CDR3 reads CASSSTSWGQGTKNIQYF. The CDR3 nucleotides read TGTGCCAGCAGCTCCACCAGCTGGGGACAGGGGACCAAAAACATTCAGTACTTC. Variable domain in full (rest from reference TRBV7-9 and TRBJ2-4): DTGVSQNPRHKITKRGQNVTFRCDPISEHNRLYWYRQTLGQGPEFLTYFQNEAQLEKSRLLSDRFSAERPKGSFSTLEIQRTEQGDSAMYLCASSSTSWGQGTKNIQYFGAGTRLSVL.

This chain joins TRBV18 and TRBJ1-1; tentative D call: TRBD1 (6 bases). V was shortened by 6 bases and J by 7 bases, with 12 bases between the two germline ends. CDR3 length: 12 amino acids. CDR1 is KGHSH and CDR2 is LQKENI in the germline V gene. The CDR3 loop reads CASSHPTGEAFF. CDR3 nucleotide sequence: TGTGCCAGCTCTCATCCGACAGGTGAAGCTTTCTTT.

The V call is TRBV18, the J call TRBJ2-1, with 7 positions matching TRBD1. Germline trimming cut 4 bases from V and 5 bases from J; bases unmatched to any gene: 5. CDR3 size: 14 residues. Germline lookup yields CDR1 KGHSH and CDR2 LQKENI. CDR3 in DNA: TGTGCCAGCTCACTCACGACAGGGAACAATGAGCAGTTCTTC. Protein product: CASSLTTGNNEQFF.